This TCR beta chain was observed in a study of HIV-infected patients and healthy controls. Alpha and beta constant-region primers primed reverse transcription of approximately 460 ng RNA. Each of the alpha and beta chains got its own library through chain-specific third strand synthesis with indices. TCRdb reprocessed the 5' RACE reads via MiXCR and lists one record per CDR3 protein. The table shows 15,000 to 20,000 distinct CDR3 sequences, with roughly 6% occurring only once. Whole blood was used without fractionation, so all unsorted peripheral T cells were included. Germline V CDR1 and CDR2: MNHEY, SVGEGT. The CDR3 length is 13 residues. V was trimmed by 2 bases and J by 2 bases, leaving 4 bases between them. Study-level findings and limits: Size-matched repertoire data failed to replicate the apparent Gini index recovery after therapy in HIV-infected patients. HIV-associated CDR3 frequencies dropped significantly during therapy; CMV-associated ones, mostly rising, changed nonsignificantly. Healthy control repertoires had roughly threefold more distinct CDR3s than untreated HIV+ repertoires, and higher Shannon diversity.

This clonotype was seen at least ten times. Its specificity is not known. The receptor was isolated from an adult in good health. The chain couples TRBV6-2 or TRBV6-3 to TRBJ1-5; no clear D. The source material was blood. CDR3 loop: CASSYGGNQPQHF. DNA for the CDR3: TGTGCCAGCAGTTACGGGGGCAATCAGCCCCAGCATTTT.